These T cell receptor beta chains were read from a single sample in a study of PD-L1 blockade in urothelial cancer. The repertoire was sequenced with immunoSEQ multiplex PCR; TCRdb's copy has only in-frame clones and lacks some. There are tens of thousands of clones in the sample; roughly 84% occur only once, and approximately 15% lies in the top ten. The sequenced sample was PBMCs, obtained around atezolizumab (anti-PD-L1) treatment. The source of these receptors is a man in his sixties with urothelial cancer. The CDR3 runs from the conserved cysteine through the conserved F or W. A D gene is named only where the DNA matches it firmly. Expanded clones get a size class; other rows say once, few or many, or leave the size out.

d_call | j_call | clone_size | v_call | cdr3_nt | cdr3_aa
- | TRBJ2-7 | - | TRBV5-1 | TGCGCCAGCAGCTGGGGTTCGGTTAGCGGTGGCCTGATCGAGCAGTACTTC | CASSWGSVSGGLIEQYF
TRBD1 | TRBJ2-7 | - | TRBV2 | TGTGCCAGCGTGACAGGGGCCTACGAGCAGTACTTC | CASVTGAYEQYF
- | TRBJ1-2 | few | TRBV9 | TGTGCCAGCAGCGTCTCTTTAGAAGGCTTGAGGTCCGGCTACACCTTC | CASSVSLEGLRSGYTF
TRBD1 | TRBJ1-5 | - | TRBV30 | TGTGCCTGGAGGCCGGGACAGGGGATTGAGCCCCAGCATTTT | CAWRPGQGIEPQHF
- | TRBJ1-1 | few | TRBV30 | TGTGCCTGTGGGACGGTGGAGGGAACTGAAGCTTTCTTT | CACGTVEGTEAFF
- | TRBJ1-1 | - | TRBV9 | TGTGCCAGCAGCGAAACAGGGTTGAGGGGCACTGAAGCTTTCTTT | CASSETGLRGTEAFF
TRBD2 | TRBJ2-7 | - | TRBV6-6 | TGTGCCAGCAGTCCCTCCCCGACTAGCAGCTACGAGCAGTACTTC | CASSPSPTSSYEQYF
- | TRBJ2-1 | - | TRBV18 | TGTGCCAGCGGGGGCGTCAGCTCCTACAATGAGCAGTTCTTC | CASGGVSSYNEQFF
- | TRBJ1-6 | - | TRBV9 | TGTGCCAGCAGCGTAGGAGTCTGGAGCTCCTATAATTCACCCCTCCACTTT | CASSVGVWSSYNSPLHF
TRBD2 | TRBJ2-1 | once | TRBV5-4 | TGTGCCAGCAGCTTGGGTACTAGCGGCTTCAATGAGCAGTTCTTC | CASSLGTSGFNEQFF
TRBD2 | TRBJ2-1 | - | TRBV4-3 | TGCGCCAGCAGCCAAGGAATTAAATGGCGGGAGGATAGCTACAATGAGCAGTTCTTC | CASSQGIKWREDSYNEQFF
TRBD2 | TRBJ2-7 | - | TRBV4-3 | TGCGCCAGCAGCCAAGAGAGGGGGGCCACCGGGAGGGGCTCCTACGAGCAGTACTTC | CASSQERGATGRGSYEQYF
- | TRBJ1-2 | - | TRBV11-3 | TGTGCCAGCAGCTCAACTTCTTTTGTTGCTAGCTATGGCTACACCTTC | CASSSTSFVASYGYTF
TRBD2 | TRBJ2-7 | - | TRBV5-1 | TGCGCCAGCAGACCCTTGGGGGAGGGCCCAGCCTACGAGCAGTACTTC | CASRPLGEGPAYEQYF
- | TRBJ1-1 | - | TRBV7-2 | TGTGCCAGCGCCTTATCTACAGAGACTGAAGCTTTCTTT | CASALSTETEAFF
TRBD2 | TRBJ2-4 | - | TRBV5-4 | TGTGCCAGCAGCCAAGGTCCTAGCGGGATAGGTTCCAAAAACATTCAGTACTTC | CASSQGPSGIGSKNIQYF
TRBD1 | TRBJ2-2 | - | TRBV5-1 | TGCGCCAGCAGCAAACGTTCGACAGGGTTTTCGAACACCGGGGAGCTGTTTTTT | CASSKRSTGFSNTGELFF
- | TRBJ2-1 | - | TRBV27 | TGTGCCAGCAGTGTGGAGGGGAGACTTTACAATGAGCAGTTCTTC | CASSVEGRLYNEQFF
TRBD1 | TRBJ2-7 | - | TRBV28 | TGTGCCAGCGAAGAAAGAAGGGGACAGGGATCCTACGAGCAGTACTTC | CASEERRGQGSYEQYF
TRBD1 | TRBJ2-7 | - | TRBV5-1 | TGCGCCAGCAGCCAACGGGACAGGAGCTCCTACGAGCAGTACTTC | CASSQRDRSSYEQYF
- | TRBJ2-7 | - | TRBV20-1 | TGCAGTGCCCCCCCCCGCGAGCAGTACTTC | CSAPPREQYF
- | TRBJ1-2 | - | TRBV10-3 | TGTGCCATCAGTGGAGGGGAGGACTATGGCTACACCTTC | CAISGGEDYGYTF
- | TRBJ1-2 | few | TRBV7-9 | TGTGCCAGCAGCTCCGGTGACAGTCCTCGGACTAACTATGGCTACACCTTC | CASSSGDSPRTNYGYTF
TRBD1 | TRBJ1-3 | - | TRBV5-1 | TGCGCCAGCAGCTCTGGACAGGGAACTGGAAACACCATATATTTT | CASSSGQGTGNTIYF
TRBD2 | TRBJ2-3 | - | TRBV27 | TGTGCCAGCAGTCCCCGCGGGGTAGCGGGACGCACAGATACGCAGTATTTT | CASSPRGVAGRTDTQYF
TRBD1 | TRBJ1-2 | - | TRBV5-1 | TGCGCCAGCAGCGAAGGGACAGTGGATTATGGCTACACCTTC | CASSEGTVDYGYTF
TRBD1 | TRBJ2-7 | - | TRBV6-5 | TGTGCCAGCAGTTACGTTTTGGCAGGGGGCATCTACGAGCAGTACTTC | CASSYVLAGGIYEQYF
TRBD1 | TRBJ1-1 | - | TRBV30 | TGTGCCTGGGACCGGGACAGGGGATACACTGAAGCTTTCTTT | CAWDRDRGYTEAFF
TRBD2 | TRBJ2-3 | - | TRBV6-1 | TGTGCCAGGACTAGCGGGAGCACAGATACGCAGTATTTT | CARTSGSTDTQYF
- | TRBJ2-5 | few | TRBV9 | TGTGCCAGTGAGCGGGAAGAGACCCAGTACTTC | CASEREETQYF
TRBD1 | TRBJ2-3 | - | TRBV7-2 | TGTGCCAGCAGCTCGCAGGGGGTTAGCACAGATACGCAGTATTTT | CASSSQGVSTDTQYF
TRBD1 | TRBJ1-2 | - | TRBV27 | TGTGCCAGCAGTCCAAGACGGACAGGGGACTATGGCTACACCTTC | CASSPRRTGDYGYTF
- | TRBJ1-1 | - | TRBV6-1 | TGTGCCAGCAGGACAGGAGCCATGAACACTGAAGCTTTCTTT | CASRTGAMNTEAFF
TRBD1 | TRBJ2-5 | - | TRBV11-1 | TGTGCCAGCAGCTGTCTCGCACCCCGGGACAGGGTAGGAGAGACCCAGTACTTC | CASSCLAPRDRVGETQYF
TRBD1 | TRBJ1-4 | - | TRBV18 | TGTGCCAGCTCGCCCGGGACAGGGGATGAAAAACTGTTTTTT | CASSPGTGDEKLFF
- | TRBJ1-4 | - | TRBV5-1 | TGCGCCAGCAGCTTATCGGCAGGGAAGGAAAAACTGTTTTTT | CASSLSAGKEKLFF
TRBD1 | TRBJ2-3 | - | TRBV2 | TGTGCCAGCAGTGGATACAGGGGTGTGGGGACAGATACGCAGTATTTT | CASSGYRGVGTDTQYF